These T cell receptor beta chains were read from a single sample in a study of cytomegalovirus exposure and HLA in healthy donors. TCRdb's table, derived via immunoSEQ multiplex PCR, lists solely in-frame clones and lacks some. Here the sample spans 130,000 to 150,000 clones, around 80% being singletons. The sample was PBMCs. All receptors derive from a woman in her 30s in good health and CMV-seronegative. Both conserved end residues are part of each CDR3. A D gene is named only where the DNA matches it firmly. Clone size, where shown, is once, few, many, or a class for clones that have expanded.

J gene	clone size	D gene	V gene	CDR3 DNA	CDR3 protein
TRBJ2-3	-	TRBD1	TRBV10-1	TGCGCCAGCAGTGAGTCCACAGGGGGCGGCCCAGATACGCAGTATTTT	CASSESTGGGPDTQYF
TRBJ1-2	few	-	TRBV6-5	TGTGCCAGCAGTTATCGGCAGGGTCGTGGCTACACCTTC	CASSYRQGRGYTF
TRBJ2-7	once	TRBD2	TRBV5-1	TGCGCCAGCAGCTTGTCTAGGCGGGAGTTGTCCTACGAGCAGTACTTC	CASSLSRRELSYEQYF
TRBJ2-7	-	TRBD1	TRBV10-3	TGTGCCATCAGTGAGTCTGGATCCGGAACAACAGGGGGCTACGAGCAGTACTTC	CAISESGSGTTGGYEQYF
TRBJ1-3	few	-	TRBV23-1	TGCGCCAGCAGTCAACCACGGGTCTCTGGAAACACCATATATTTT	CASSQPRVSGNTIYF
TRBJ2-7	-	-	TRBV19	TGTGCCAGTAGTATGGGGGGGGCCTTAAACGAGCAGTACTTC	CASSMGGALNEQYF
TRBJ1-5	-	-	TRBV6-6	TGTGCCAGCAGTTCGGAAGGGGGAATGGGTCAGCCCCAGCATTTT	CASSSEGGMGQPQHF
TRBJ1-1	-	-	TRBV6-6	TGTGCCAGCGCCCTTGGCACTAGAAACACTGAAGCTTTCTTT	CASALGTRNTEAFF
TRBJ2-3	-	TRBD2	TRBV4-2	TGTGCCAGCAGCCCGACTAGCGGGATTACAGATACGCAGTATTTT	CASSPTSGITDTQYF
TRBJ2-1	-	TRBD1	TRBV7-9	TGTGCCAGCAGCTTGGGACAGGTGGTGAATGAGCAGTTCTTC	CASSLGQVVNEQFF
TRBJ1-5	-	-	TRBV19	TGTGCCAGTAGTATTCTCCAGGGTACTCAGCCCCAGCATTTT	CASSILQGTQPQHF
TRBJ2-5	once	-	TRBV19	TGTGCCAGTAGTCTGGGGGGTCAAGAGACCCAGTACTTC	CASSLGGQETQYF
TRBJ2-5	-	TRBD2	TRBV27	TGTGCCAGCAGTAAGCATTACTCGGGACTAGCGGGACAAGAGACCCAGTACTTC	CASSKHYSGLAGQETQYF
TRBJ1-1	few	TRBD1	TRBV27	TGTGCCAGCACCGGGACAGAGAATGAAGCTTTCTTT	CASTGTENEAFF
TRBJ2-1	-	TRBD1	TRBV11-3	TGTGCCAGCAGTTCAACCGGGACAGGGGATGAGCAGTTCTTC	CASSSTGTGDEQFF
TRBJ2-2	-	TRBD2	TRBV11-2	TGTGCCAGCAGCTTAGAGCAACGACTAGCAATGGGCACCGGGGAGCTGTTTTTT	CASSLEQRLAMGTGELFF
TRBJ1-1	-	-	TRBV5-1	TGCGCCAGCAGTCTTACGACAGGGAACACTGAAGCTTTCTTT	CASSLTTGNTEAFF
TRBJ1-2	-	-	TRBV7-2	TGTGCCAGCAGTTGGGGGGGCGCTAACTATGGCTACACCTTC	CASSWGGANYGYTF
TRBJ2-3	once	TRBD1	TRBV2	TGTGCCAGCAGAGCCGGGACAGGGGAACGTACGCAGTATTTT	CASRAGTGERTQYF
TRBJ2-2	-	TRBD1	TRBV2	TGTGCCAGCAGGGACAGGGGAGAGGCCGGGGAGCTGTTTTTT	CASRDRGEAGELFF
TRBJ2-7	-	TRBD1	TRBV27	TGTGCCAGCAGTTCAGGGACAGGGGGCGCGGAGCAGTACTTC	CASSSGTGGAEQYF
TRBJ1-3	-	-	TRBV27	TGTGCCAGCAGATCACTAGGGTCGGGGTCTGGAAACACCATATATTTT	CASRSLGSGSGNTIYF
TRBJ2-1	few	-	TRBV29-1	TGCAGCGTTGATGGGGTAGAAAGGGTAGGGGACTCCTACAATGAGCAGTTCTTC	CSVDGVERVGDSYNEQFF
TRBJ1-1	few	TRBD1	TRBV29-1	TGCAGCGCCAGGGACAGAGTGAACACTGAAGCTTTCTTT	CSARDRVNTEAFF
TRBJ2-5	-	-	TRBV10-2	TGCGCCAGCAGTATACAGGCCTCAGAGACCCAGTACTTC	CASSIQASETQYF
TRBJ1-1	-	TRBD1	TRBV7-9	TGTGCCAGCAGCCCCCCGCGGGACAGGGGGGTAGAAGCTTTCTTT	CASSPPRDRGVEAFF
TRBJ2-2	-	-	TRBV19	TGTGCCAGTAGTATTGTGGGGCTCGGGGAGCTGTTTTTT	CASSIVGLGELFF
TRBJ1-2	-	TRBD1	TRBV7-9	TGTGCCAGCAGCCTTGGGACAGGTCCTGGCTACACCTTC	CASSLGTGPGYTF
TRBJ2-3	-	-	TRBV11-2	TGTGCCAGCAGCTTAGACAGGGTGAGCCCAGATACGCAGTATTTT	CASSLDRVSPDTQYF
TRBJ1-2	-	-	TRBV27	TGTGCCAGCAGTTTATCGGGGGGGCTTGGCTATGGCTACACCTTC	CASSLSGGLGYGYTF
TRBJ1-3	once	-	TRBV6-5	TGTGCCAGCAGTTTTCAGGGACTCTCTGGAAACACCATATATTTT	CASSFQGLSGNTIYF
TRBJ1-4	-	TRBD1	TRBV9	TGTGCCAGCAGCCTGGGAGGACAGGTGGCTCAACTGTTTTTT	CASSLGGQVAQLFF
TRBJ2-1	-	-	TRBV18	TGTGCCAGCTCGGGGGGTATGGTGGATGAGCAGTTCTTC	CASSGGMVDEQFF
TRBJ1-2	-	TRBD1	TRBV5-1	TGCGCCAGCAGCTTTGGACAGGACTTTCGTGGCTACACCTTC	CASSFGQDFRGYTF
TRBJ2-2	-	TRBD1	TRBV27	TGTGCCAGCACCCGAGCGGACAGGTGGGGTACCGGGGAGCTGTTTTTT	CASTRADRWGTGELFF
TRBJ1-5	-	-	TRBV6-1	TGTGCCAGCAGTGAATACGGCGGTCGAGCCCAGCATTTT	CASSEYGGRAQHF
TRBJ1-5	-	-	TRBV30	TGTGCAGTGTCAGGGTCCAACAATCAGCCCCAGCATTTT	CAVSGSNNQPQHF
TRBJ2-3	-	-	TRBV5-6	TGTGCCAGCAGCCCAAAAGACAGCCTCAGCACAGATACGCAGTATTTT	CASSPKDSLSTDTQYF
TRBJ2-7	few	-	TRBV2	TGTGCCAGCCGGCAGGGAGGATCCTACGAGCAGTACTTC	CASRQGGSYEQYF
TRBJ2-4	-	TRBD1	TRBV6-6	TGTGCCAGCAGTCAACCGACAGGGGGGGACATTCAGTACTTC	CASSQPTGGDIQYF
TRBJ2-7	-	TRBD2	TRBV4-2	TGTGCCAGCAGCCCGGGACTAGCGGGCTACGAGCAGTACTTC	CASSPGLAGYEQYF